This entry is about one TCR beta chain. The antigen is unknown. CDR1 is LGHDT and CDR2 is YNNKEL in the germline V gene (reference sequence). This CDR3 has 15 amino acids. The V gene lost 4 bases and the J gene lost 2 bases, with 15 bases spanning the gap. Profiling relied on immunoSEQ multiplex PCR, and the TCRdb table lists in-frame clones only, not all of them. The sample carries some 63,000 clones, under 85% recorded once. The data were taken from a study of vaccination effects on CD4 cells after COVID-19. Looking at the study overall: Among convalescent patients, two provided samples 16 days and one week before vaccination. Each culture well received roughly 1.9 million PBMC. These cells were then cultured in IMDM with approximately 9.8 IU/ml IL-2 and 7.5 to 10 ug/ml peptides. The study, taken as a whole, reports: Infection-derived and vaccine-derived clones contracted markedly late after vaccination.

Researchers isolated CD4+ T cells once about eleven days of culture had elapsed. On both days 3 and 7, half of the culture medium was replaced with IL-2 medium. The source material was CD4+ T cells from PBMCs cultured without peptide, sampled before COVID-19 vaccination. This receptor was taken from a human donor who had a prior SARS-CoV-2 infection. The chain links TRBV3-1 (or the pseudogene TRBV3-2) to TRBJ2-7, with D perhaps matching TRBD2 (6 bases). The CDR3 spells CASSLRVAAAYEQYF. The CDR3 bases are TGTGCCAGCAGCCTTCGGGTAGCGGCCGCCTACGAGCAGTACTTC.